This TCR beta chain was found in a study of CD8 T cells in ankylosing spondylitis. This clonotype has only a few counts. Its antigen remains unidentified. General study points: The study looked at matched synovial fluid samples from ankylosing spondylitis patients. Disease-linked clones were reported to be significantly enriched there. Seemingly distinctive of ankylosing spondylitis blood was a TCR beta motif formed by eight highly homologous variants.

V was shortened by 1 base and J by 6 bases, with 17 bases between the two germline ends. Germline assignment: CDR1 SGHKS and CDR2 YYEKEE (reference sequence). This CDR3 region has 16 residues. Using its own MiXCR run on the 5' RACE reads, TCRdb lists one record per CDR3 protein. The sample lists 84,000 or so distinct CDR3 sequences; 27% were seen once. This sequence originates from a male donor with ankylosing spondylitis or in good health (not recorded which). The rearrangement joins TRBV5-5 to TRBJ2-1; D is perhaps TRBD1 (5 bases). Sample: blood, either unsorted or a sorted T cell fraction (not recorded which). CDR3 coding DNA: TGTGCCAGCAGCTTGTGGGTAGGGGTCGGAACCAATGAGCAGTTCTTC. Protein sequence: CASSLWVGVGTNEQFF.